The 6 T cell receptor beta chains listed next were all sequenced from one sample in a study of shared clonotypes between healthy human individuals. The repertoire was sequenced with immunoSEQ multiplex PCR; TCRdb's copy has only in-frame clones and lacks some. This sample has about 980,000 clones; more than 75% occur once, and the top ten carry about 1.5%. Sequenced material: memory CD4+ T cells sorted from blood. Stated subset: CD45RA-negative fraction. The receptor set was obtained from a man aged 18 to 29 in good health.

The V and J genes are TRBV25-1 and TRBJ2-4; TRBD1 aligns across 9 bases. The length of the CDR3 is 14 residues. Unmatched junction bases numbered 6, after V lost 5 bases and J lost 7 bases. Per the germline V gene, CDR1 is MGHDK and CDR2 is SYGVNS. Written as DNA, the CDR3 is TGTGCCAGCAGTTCCTCGGGACAGGGCAACATTCAGTACTTC. Residues: CASSSSGQGNIQYF.

V usage is TRBV7-2 and J usage is TRBJ1-1; tentatively, D is TRBD1 (5 bases). The V gene lost 3 bases and the J gene lost 4 bases, with 18 bases spanning the gap. From germline, CDR1 is SGHTA and CDR2 FQGNSA. The length of the CDR3 is 16 residues. CDR3 in DNA: TGTGCCAGCAGCTTTAGTGGGGTCAGGGCGACCACTGAAGCTTTCTTT. Its translation: CASSFSGVRATTEAFF.

The J gene is TRBJ2-5, the V gene TRBV7-3; TRBD2 aligns across 12 bases. The J call could be wrong; TRBJ2-7 is a better fit for the DNA end. The CDR3 consists of 15 residues. From germline, CDR1 is SGHTA and CDR2 FQGTGA. In DNA, the CDR3 is TGTGCCAGCAGCTCGCCGACTAGCGGGAGATACGAGCAGTACTTC. Translated, it gives CASSSPTSGRYEQYF.

The J gene is TRBJ2-3, the V gene TRBV7-2, with D possibly matching TRBD2 (5 bases). V dropped 4 bases and J dropped 0 bases, with 20 bases sitting between them. Germline-derived CDR1 and CDR2 are SGHTA and FQGNSA. This CDR3 comprises 18 residues. The CDR3 protein is CASSSISVIPTSTDTQYF. In nucleotides, the CDR3 is TGTGCCAGCAGCTCCATTAGCGTTATCCCAACTAGCACAGATACGCAGTATTTT.

The V gene is TRBV10-1, the J gene TRBJ2-7; possibly TRBD1 for D (5 bases). CDR3 length: 14 amino acids. V gave up 0 bases and J gave up 2 bases, with 8 bases separating them. Germline V gives CDR1 WNHNN, CDR2 SYGVQD (reference sequence). The CDR3 is CASSESGRAYEQYF. The CDR3 DNA follows: TGCGCCAGCAGTGAGTCTGGCAGGGCCTACGAGCAGTACTTC.

This clone has only a few counts. The rearrangement uses TRBV10-3 and TRBJ2-3; a possible D gene is TRBD2 (6 bases). Deletions cut 0 bases from V and 6 bases from J, with 16 bases between. This CDR3 spans 16 amino acids. Per the germline V gene, CDR1 is ENHRY and CDR2 is SYGVKD. The CDR3, as DNA: TGTGCCATCAGTGAGTCAATAGCGGAGGTCAGGGATACGCAGTATTTT. This translates into CAISESIAEVRDTQYF.